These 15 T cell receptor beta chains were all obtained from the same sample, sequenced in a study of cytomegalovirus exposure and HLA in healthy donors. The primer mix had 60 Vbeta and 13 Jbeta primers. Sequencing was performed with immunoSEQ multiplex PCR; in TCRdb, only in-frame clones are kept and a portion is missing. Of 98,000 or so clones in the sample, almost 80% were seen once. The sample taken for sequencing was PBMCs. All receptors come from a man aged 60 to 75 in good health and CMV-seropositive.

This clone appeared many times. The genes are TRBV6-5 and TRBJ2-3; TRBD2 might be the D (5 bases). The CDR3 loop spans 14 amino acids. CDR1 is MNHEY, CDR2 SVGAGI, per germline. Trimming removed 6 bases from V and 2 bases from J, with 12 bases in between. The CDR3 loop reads CASSYAGSTDTQYF. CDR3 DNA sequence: TGTGCCAGCAGCTATGCGGGCTCCACAGATACGCAGTATTTT.

In DNA form, the CDR3 reads TGTGCCAGCAGGGGGCAGACCTACGAGCAGTACTTC. Translating it yields CASRGQTYEQYF. The chain has TRBV6-5 and TRBJ2-7; TRBD1 is a possible D gene (5 bases). This CDR3 comprises 12 residues. V lost 6 bases, J lost 2 bases, and 8 bases lay in between. Germline V gene lookup returns CDR1 MNHEY and CDR2 SVGAGI.

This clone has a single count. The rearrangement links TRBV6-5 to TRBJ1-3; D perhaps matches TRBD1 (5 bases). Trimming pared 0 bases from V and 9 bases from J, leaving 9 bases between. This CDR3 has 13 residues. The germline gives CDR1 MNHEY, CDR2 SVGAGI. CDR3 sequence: CASSYSQGPTIYF. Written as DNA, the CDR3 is TGTGCCAGCAGTTACTCCCAGGGTCCCACCATATATTTT.

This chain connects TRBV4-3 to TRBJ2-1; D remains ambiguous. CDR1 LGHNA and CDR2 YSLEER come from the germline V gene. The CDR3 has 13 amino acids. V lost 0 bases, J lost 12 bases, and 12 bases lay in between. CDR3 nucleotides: TGCGCCAGCAGCCAAGAGCCAGCTAGAGGGCAGTTCTTC. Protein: CASSQEPARGQFF.

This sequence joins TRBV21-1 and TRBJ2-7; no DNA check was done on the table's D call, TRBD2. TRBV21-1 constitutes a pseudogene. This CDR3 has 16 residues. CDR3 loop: CASSNVAGLSSYEQYF. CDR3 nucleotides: TGTGCCAGCAGCAACGTGGCGGGCCTCAGCTCCTACGAGCAGTACTTC.

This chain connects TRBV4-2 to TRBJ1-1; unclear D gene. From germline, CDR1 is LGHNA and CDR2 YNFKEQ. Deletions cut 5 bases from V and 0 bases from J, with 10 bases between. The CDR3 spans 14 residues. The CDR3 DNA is TGTGCCAGCAGCGAAGCACAGATGAACACTGAAGCTTTCTTT. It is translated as CASSEAQMNTEAFF.

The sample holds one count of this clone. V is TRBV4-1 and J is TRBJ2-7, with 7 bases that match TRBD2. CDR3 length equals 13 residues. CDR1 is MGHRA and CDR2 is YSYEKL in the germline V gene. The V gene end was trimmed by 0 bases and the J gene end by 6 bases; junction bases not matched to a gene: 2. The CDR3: CASSQDPGGEQYF. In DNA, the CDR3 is TGCGCCAGCAGCCAAGATCCGGGGGGCGAGCAGTACTTC.

The CDR3: CAISESEAGEGQPQHF. CDR3 bases: TGTGCCATCAGTGAGTCGGAGGCAGGGGAGGGACAGCCCCAGCATTTT. The chain uses TRBV10-3 and TRBJ1-5; D possibly corresponds to TRBD1 (6 bases). V lost 0 bases and J 7 bases, leaving 16 bases between the germline ends. Per germline, CDR1 ENHRY and CDR2 SYGVKD. The CDR3 covers 16 residues.

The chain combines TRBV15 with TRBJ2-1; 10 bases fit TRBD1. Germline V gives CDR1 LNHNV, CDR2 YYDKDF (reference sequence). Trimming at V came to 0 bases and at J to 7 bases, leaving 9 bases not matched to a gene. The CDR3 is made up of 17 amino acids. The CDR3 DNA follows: TGTGCCACCAGCAGAGAGCTCCCGGGACAGGGGAGGAATGAGCAGTTCTTC. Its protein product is CATSRELPGQGRNEQFF.

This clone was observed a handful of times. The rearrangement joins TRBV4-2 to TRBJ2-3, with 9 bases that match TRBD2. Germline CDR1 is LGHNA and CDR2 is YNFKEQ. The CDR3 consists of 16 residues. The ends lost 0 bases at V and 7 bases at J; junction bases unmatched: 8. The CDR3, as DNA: TGTGCCAGCAGCCAAGATGGGGCGGGGGGGACTTATACGCAGTATTTT. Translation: CASSQDGAGGTYTQYF.

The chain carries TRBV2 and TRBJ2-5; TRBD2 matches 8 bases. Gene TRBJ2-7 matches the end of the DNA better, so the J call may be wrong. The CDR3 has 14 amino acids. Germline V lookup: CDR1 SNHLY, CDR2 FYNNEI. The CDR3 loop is CASTGGRSSYEQYF. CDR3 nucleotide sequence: TGTGCCAGCACGGGGGGGCGGTCATCCTACGAGCAGTACTTC.

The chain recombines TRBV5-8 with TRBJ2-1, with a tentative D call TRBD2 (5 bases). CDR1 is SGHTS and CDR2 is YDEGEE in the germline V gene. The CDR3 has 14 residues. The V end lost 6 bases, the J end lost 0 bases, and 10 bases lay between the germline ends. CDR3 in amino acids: CASIRDPSYNEQFF. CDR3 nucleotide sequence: TGTGCCAGCATTCGGGATCCCTCCTACAATGAGCAGTTCTTC.

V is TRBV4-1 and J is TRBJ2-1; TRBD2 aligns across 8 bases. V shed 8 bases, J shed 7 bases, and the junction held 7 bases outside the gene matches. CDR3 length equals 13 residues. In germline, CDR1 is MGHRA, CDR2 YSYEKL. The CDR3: CASGIAGNNEQFF. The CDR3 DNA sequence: TGCGCCAGCGGTATAGCGGGGAATAATGAGCAGTTCTTC.

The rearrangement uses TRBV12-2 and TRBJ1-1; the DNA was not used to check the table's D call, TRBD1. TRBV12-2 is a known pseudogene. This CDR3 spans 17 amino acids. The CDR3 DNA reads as TGTGCAAGTCGCTTAGTGAAGGGGTTTGCGATGAACACTGAAGCTTTCTTT. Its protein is CASRLVKGFAMNTEAFF.

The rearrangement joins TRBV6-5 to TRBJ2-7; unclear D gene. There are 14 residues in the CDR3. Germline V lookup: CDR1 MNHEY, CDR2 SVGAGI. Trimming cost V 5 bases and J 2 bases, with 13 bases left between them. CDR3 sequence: CASSPFDTTYEQYF. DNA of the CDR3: TGTGCCAGCAGTCCCTTCGACACGACCTACGAGCAGTACTTC.